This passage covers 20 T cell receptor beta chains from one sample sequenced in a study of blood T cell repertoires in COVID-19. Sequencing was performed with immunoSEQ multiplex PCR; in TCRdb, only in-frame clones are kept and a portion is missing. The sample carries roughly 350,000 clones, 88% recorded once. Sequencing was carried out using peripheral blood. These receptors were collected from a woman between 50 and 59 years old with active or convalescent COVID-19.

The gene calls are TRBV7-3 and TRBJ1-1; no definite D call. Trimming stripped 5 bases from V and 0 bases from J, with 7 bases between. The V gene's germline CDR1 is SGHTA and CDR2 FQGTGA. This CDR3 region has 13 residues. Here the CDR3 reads CASSRNMNTEAFF. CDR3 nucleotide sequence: TGTGCCAGCAGCCGAAACATGAACACTGAAGCTTTCTTT.

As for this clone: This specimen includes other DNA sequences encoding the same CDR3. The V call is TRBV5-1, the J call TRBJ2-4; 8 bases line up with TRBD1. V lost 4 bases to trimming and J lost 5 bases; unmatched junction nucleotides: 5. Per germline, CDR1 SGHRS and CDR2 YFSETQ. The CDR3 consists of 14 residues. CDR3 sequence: CASSLGTGENIQYF. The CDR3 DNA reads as TGCGCCAGCAGCCTGGGGACAGGAGAAAACATTCAGTACTTC.

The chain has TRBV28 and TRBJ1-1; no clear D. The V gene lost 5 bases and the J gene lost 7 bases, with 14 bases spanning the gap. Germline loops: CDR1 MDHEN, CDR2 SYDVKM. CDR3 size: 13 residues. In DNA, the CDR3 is TGTGCCAGCAGTCGCGGAGGTTGGGGTGAAGCTTTCTTT. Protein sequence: CASSRGGWGEAFF.

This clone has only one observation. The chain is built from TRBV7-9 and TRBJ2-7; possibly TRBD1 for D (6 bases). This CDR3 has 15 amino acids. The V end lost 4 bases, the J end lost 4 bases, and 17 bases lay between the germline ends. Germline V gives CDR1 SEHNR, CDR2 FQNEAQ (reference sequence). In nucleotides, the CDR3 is TGTGCCAGCAGCTCATTAGTCGGGACATCGTACGAGCAGTACTTC. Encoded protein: CASSSLVGTSYEQYF.

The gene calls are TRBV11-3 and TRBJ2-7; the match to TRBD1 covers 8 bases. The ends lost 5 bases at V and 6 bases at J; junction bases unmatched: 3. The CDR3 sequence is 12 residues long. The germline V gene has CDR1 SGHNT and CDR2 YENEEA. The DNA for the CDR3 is TGTGCCAGCAGCCCAACAGGGGGCGAGCAGTACTTC. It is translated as CASSPTGGEQYF. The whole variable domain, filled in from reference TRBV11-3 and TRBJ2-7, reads EAGVVQSPRYKIIEKKQPVAFWCNPISGHNTLYWYLQNLGQGPELLIRYENEEAVDDSQLPKDRFSAERLKGVDSTLKIQPAELGDSAVYLCASSPTGGEQYFGPGTRLTVT.

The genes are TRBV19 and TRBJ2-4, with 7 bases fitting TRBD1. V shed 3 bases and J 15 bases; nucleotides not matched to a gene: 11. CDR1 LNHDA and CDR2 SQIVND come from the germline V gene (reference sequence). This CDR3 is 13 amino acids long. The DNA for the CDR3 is TGTGCCAGTAGTATGCCCACGGGACAGCCCCTGTACTTC. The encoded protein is CASSMPTGQPLYF.

CDR3 protein: CAIRQNPNNEQFF. CDR3 coding DNA: TGTGCCATCCGACAGAATCCCAACAATGAGCAGTTCTTC. The rearrangement uses TRBV10-3 and TRBJ2-1, with D possibly matching TRBD1 (5 bases). There are 13 residues in the CDR3. V lost 8 bases and J 5 bases, leaving 13 bases between the germline ends. Looked up from germline, CDR1 is ENHRY and CDR2 is SYGVKD.

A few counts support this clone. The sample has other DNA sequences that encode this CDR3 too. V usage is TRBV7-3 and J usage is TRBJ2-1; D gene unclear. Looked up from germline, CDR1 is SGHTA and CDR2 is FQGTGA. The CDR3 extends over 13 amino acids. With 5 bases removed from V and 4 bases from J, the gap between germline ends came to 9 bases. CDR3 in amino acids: CASSHGSYNEQFF. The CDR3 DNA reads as TGTGCCAGCAGCCACGGGTCTTACAATGAGCAGTTCTTC.

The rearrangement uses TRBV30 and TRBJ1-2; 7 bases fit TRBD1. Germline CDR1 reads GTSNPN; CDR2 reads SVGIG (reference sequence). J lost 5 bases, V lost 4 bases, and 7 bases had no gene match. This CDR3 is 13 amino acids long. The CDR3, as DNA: TGTGCCTGGAAGGGGACAGTACCTTATGGCTACACCTTC. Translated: CAWKGTVPYGYTF. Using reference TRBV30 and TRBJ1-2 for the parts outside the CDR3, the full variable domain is SQTIHQWPATLVQPVGSPLSLECTVEGTSNPNLYWYRQAAGRGLQLLFYSVGIGQISSEVPQNLSASRPQDRQFILSSKKLLLSDSGFYLCAWKGTVPYGYTFGSGTRLTVV.

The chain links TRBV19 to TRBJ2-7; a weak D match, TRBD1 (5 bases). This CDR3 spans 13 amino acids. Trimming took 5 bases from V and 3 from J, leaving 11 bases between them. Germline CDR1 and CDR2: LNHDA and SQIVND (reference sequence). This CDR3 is CASSVGRSYEQYF. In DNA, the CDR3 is TGTGCCAGTAGTGTGGGGCGGAGCTACGAGCAGTACTTC. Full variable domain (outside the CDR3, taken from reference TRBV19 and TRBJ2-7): DGGITQSPKYLFRKEGQNVTLSCEQNLNHDAMYWYRQDPGQGLRLIYYSQIVNDFQKGDIAEGYSVSREKKESFPLTVTSAQKNPTAFYLCASSVGRSYEQYFGPGTRLTVT.

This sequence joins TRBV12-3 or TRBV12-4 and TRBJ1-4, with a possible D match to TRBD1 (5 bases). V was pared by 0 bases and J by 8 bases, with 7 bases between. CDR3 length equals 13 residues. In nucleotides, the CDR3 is TGTGCCAGCAGTTTAGCAGGGGTCGAAAAACTGTTTTTT. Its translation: CASSLAGVEKLFF.

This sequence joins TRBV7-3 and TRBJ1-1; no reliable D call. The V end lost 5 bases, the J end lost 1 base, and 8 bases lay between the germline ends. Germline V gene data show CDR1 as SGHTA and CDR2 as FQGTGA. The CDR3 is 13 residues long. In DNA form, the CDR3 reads TGTGCCAGCAGCCAAACAAGGAACACTGAAGCTTTCTTT. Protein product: CASSQTRNTEAFF.

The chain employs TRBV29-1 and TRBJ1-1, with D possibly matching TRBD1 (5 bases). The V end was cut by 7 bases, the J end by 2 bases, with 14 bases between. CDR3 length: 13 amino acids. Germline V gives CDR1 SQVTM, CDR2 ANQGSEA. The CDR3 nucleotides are TGCAGCGGCAGCGACAGTACAAACACTGAAGCTTTCTTT. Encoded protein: CSGSDSTNTEAFF. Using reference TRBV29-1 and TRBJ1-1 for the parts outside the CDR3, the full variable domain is SAVISQKPSRDICQRGTSLTIQCQVDSQVTMMFWYRQQPGQSLTLIATANQGSEATYESGFVIDKFPISRPNLTFSTLTVSNMSPEDSSIYLCSGSDSTNTEAFFGQGTRLTVV.

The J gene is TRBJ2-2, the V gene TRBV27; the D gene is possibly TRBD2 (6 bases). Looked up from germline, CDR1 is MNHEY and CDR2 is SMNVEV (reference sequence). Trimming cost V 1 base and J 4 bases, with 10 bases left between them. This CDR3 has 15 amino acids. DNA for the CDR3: TGTGCCAGCAGTTTATGGGCGGGAACCACCGGGGAGCTGTTTTTT. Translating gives CASSLWAGTTGELFF.

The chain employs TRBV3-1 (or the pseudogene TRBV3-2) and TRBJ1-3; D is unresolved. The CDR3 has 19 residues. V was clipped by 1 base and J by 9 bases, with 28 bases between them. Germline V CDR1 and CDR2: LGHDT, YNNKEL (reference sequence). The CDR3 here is CASSQAGVRRTTTFGTIYF. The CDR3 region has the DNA TGTGCCAGCAGCCAAGCGGGCGTAAGGAGGACCACCACCTTTGGCACCATATATTTT.

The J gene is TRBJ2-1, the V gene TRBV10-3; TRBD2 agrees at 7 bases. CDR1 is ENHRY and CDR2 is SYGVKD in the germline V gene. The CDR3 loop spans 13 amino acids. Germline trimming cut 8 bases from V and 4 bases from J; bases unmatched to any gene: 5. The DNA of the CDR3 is TGTGCCATCGGCGGGAGCAAGTACAATGAGCAGTTCTTC. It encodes CAIGGSKYNEQFF.

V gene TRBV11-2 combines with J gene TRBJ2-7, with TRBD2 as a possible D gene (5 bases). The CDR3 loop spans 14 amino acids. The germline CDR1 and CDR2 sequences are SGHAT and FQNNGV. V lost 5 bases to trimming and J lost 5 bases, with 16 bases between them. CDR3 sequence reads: CASSPRGLNHEQYF. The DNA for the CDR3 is TGTGCCAGCAGCCCCCGGGGTCTCAACCACGAGCAGTACTTC. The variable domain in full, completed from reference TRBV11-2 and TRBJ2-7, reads EAGVAQSPRYKIIEKRQSVAFWCNPISGHATLYWYQQILGQGPKLLIQFQNNGVVDDSQLPKDRFSAERLKGVDSTLKIQPAKLEDSAVYLCASSPRGLNHEQYFGPGTRLTVT.

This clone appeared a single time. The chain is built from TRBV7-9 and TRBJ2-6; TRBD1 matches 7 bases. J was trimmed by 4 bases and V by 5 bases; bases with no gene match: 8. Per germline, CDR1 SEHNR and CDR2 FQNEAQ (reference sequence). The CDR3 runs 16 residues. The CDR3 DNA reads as TGTGCCAGCAGCGGAGAACAGGGGTTAGGGGCCAACGTCCTGACTTTC. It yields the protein CASSGEQGLGANVLTF.

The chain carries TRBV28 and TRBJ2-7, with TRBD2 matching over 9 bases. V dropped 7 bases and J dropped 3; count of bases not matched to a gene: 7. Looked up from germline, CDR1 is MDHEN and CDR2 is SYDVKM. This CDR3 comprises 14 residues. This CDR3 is CASTRLAEFYEQYF. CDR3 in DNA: TGTGCCAGCACCCGACTAGCGGAATTCTACGAGCAGTACTTC.

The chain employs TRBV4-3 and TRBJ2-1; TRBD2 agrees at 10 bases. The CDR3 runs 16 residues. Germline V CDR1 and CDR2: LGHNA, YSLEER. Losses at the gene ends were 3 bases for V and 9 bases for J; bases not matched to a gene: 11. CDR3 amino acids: CASSHEAGGHLSEQFF. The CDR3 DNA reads TGCGCCAGCAGCCACGAAGCGGGAGGGCACCTATCTGAGCAGTTCTTC.